The text below deals with one T cell receptor beta chain. The sample originates from a study of blood T cell repertoires in COVID-19. Study overall: PBMCs, B-cell-depleted T cells, or T cells provided the cDNA or gDNA that made up the material.

Deletions cut 4 bases from V and 5 bases from J, with 15 bases between. CDR3 length equals 14 residues. Germline CDR1 and CDR2: SGHRS and YFSETQ. Original methodology: Amplification of reference gene primers provided the estimated nucleated cell counts. Libraries were prepared by immunoSEQ multiplex PCR; TCRdb keeps only in-frame clonotypes and omits some of them. D and trimming were read from the DNA, whereas the V and J calls and clone size are those reported in that table. The sample lists about 320,000 clones; 90% were seen once. Each exposed participant met a COVID-19 case in the 2 weeks preceding study entry.

The chain joins TRBV5-1 to TRBJ1-1; D ambiguous. The receptor was isolated from a woman aged 25 to 39 who had been exposed to COVID-19. The sample comprised PBMCs or T cells enriched from blood (not recorded which). CDR3: CASSTYGVGTEAFF. CDR3 nucleotide sequence: TGCGCCAGCAGCACTTACGGGGTTGGGACTGAAGCTTTCTTT.